What follows are 2 T cell receptor beta chains derived from one specimen sequenced in a study of cytomegalovirus exposure and HLA in healthy donors. PCR used 60 Vbeta primers and 13 Jbeta primers. Only in-frame clones appear in the TCRdb table, and some are missing; sequencing was by immunoSEQ multiplex PCR. The table records tens of thousands of clones, roughly 70% of them present only once. Sequenced sample: PBMCs. The source of these receptors is a woman aged 35 to 49 in good health and CMV-seropositive.

This chain joins TRBV19 and TRBJ2-1, with no clear D. The germline V gene has CDR1 LNHDA and CDR2 SQIVND (reference sequence). V lost 1 base and J lost 9, with 10 bases in between. The CDR3 totals 13 residues. CDR3 amino acids: CASSIVLSSEQFF. Written as DNA, the CDR3 is TGTGCCAGTAGTATAGTATTATCCTCTGAGCAGTTCTTC.

The chain couples TRBV2 to TRBJ1-4; D remains unclear. The germline gives CDR1 SNHLY, CDR2 FYNNEI. This CDR3 has 14 amino acids. Trimming took off 7 bases at V and 3 bases at J, with 12 bases between the two ends. The CDR3 is CASIPGPSNEKLFF. CDR3 nucleotide sequence: TGTGCCAGCATCCCGGGTCCGTCTAATGAAAAACTGTTTTTT.